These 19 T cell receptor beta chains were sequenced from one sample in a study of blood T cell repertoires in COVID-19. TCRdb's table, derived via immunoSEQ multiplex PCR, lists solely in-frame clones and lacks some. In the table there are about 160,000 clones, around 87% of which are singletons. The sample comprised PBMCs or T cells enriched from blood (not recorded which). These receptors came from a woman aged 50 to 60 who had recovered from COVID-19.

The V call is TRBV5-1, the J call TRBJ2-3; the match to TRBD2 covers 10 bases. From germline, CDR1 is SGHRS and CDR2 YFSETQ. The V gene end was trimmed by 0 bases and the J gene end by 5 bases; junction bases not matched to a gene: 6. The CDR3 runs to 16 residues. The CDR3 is CASSLVSGGVGDTQYF. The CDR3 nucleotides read TGCGCCAGCAGCTTGGTGAGCGGGGGGGTTGGAGATACGCAGTATTTT. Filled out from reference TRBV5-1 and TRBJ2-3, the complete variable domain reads KAGVTQTPRYLIKTRGQQVTLSCSPISGHRSVSWYQQTPGQGLQFLFEYFSETQRNKGNFPGRFSGRQFSNSRSEMNVSTLELGDSALYLCASSLVSGGVGDTQYFGPGTRLTVL.

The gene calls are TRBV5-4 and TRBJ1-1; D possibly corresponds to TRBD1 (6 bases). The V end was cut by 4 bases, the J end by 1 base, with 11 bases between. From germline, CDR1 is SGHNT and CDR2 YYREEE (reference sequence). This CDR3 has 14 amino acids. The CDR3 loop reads CASSTPGQNTEAFF. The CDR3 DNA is TGTGCCAGCAGCACACCGGGACAGAACACTGAAGCTTTCTTT.

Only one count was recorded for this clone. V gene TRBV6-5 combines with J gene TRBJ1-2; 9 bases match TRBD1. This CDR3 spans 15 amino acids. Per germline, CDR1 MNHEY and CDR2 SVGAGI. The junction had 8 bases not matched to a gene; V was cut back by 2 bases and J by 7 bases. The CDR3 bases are TGTGCCAGCAGTTACGGGGACAGGGTGGGAGTTGGCTACACCTTC. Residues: CASSYGDRVGVGYTF.

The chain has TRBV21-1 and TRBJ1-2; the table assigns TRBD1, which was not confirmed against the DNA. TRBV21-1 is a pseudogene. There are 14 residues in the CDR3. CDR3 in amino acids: CASSKVGQGGGYTF. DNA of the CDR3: TGTGCCAGCAGCAAAGTAGGACAGGGGGGAGGCTACACCTTC.

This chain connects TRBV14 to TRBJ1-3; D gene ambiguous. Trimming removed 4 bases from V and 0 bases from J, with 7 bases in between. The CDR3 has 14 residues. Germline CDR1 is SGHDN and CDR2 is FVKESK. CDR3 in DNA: TGTGCCAGCAGCCGCCTAGACTCTGGAAACACCATATATTTT. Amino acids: CASSRLDSGNTIYF.

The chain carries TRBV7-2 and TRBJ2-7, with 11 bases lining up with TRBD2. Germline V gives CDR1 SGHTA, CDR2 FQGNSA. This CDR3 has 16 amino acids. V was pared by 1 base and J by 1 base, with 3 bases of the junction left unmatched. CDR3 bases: TGTGCCAGCAGCTTAGAAGGGACTAGCGGTTCCTACGAGCAGTACTTC. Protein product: CASSLEGTSGSYEQYF.

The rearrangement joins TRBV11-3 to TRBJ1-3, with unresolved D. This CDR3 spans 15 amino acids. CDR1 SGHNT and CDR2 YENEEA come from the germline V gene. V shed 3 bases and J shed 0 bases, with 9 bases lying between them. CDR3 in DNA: TGTGCCAGCAGCTTCGGCGGCAGCTCTGGAAACACCATATATTTT. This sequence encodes CASSFGGSSGNTIYF.

The CDR3 here is CASSVATGGELFF. For the CDR3, the DNA is TGTGCCAGCAGCGTAGCTACAGGAGGGGAGCTGTTTTTT. J is TRBJ2-2 and V is TRBV9; TRBD1 might be the D (5 bases). The length of the CDR3 is 13 residues. V lost 0 bases and J 8 bases, leaving 8 bases between the germline ends. Germline V gives CDR1 SGDLS, CDR2 YYNGEE.

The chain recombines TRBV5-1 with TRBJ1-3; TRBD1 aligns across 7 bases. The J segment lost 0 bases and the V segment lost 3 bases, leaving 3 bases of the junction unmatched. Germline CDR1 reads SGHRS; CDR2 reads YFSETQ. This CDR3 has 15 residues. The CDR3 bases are TGCGCCAGCAGCTCGGCAGGGGGCTCTGGAAACACCATATATTTT. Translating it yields CASSSAGGSGNTIYF.

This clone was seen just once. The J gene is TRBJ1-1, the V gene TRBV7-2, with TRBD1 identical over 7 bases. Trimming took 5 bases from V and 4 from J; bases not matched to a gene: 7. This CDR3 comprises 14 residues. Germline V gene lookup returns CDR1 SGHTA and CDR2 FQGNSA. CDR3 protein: CASSTHRGGTEAFF. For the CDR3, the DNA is TGTGCCAGCAGCACGCACAGGGGAGGCACTGAAGCTTTCTTT.

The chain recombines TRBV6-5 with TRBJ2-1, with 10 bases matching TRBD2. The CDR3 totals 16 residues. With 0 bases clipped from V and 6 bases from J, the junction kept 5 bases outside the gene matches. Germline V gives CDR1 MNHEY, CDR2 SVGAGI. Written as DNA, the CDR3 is TGTGCCAGCAGTTACTCGGAGATAGCGGGGGGCAATGAGCAGTTCTTC. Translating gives CASSYSEIAGGNEQFF.

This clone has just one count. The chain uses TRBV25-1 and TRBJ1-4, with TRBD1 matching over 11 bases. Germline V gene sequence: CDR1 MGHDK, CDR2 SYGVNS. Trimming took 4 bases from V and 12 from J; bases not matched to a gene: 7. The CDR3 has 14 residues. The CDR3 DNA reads TGTGCCAGCAGTGCTCTCGGGGGACAGGGGGAACTGTTTTTT. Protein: CASSALGGQGELFF.

CDR3 protein: CASSFVGGGAGGELFF. The CDR3 DNA reads as TGCGCCAGCAGCTTTGTCGGCGGGGGGGCCGGCGGGGAGCTGTTTTTT. The chain combines TRBV5-1 with TRBJ2-2; 9 nucleotides agree with TRBD2. The V segment lost 2 bases and the J segment 7 bases; nucleotides outside the gene matches: 9. CDR3 length: 16 residues. In germline, CDR1 is SGHRS, CDR2 YFSETQ. Based on the CDR3 plus reference TRBV5-1 and TRBJ2-2, the full variable domain is KAGVTQTPRYLIKTRGQQVTLSCSPISGHRSVSWYQQTPGQGLQFLFEYFSETQRNKGNFPGRFSGRQFSNSRSEMNVSTLELGDSALYLCASSFVGGGAGGELFFGEGSRLTVL.

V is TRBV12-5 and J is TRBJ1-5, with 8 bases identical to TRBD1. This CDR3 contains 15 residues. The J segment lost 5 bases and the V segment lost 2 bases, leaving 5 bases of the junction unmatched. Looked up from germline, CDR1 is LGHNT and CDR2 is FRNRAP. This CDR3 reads CASGLIQGVYQPQHF. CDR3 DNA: TGTGCTAGTGGTTTGATACAGGGGGTTTATCAGCCCCAGCATTTT.

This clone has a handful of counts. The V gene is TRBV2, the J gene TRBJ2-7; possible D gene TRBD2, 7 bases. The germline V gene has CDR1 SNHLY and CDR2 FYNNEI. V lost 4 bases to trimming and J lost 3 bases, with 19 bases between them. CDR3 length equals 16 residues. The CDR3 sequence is CASSVIQGGANYEQYF. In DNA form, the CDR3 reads TGTGCCAGCAGTGTAATACAGGGAGGGGCAAACTACGAGCAGTACTTC.

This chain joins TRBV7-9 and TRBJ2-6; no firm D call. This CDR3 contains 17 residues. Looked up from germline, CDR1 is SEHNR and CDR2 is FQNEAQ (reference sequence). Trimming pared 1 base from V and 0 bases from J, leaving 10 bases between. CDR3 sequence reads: CASSLGSAISGANVLTF. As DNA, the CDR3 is TGTGCCAGCAGCTTAGGGTCCGCGATCTCTGGGGCCAACGTCCTGACTTTC.

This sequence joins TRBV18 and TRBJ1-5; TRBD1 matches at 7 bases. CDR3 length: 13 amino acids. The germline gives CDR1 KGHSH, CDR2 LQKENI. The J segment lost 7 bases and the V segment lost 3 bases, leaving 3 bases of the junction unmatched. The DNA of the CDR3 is TGTGCCAGCTCACCCCAGGGGGACCAGCCCCAGCATTTT. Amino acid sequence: CASSPQGDQPQHF. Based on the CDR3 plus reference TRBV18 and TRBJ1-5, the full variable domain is NAGVMQNPRHLVRRRGQEARLRCSPMKGHSHVYWYRQLPEEGLKFMVYLQKENIIDESGMPKERFSAEFPKEGPSILRIQQVVRGDSAAYFCASSPQGDQPQHFGDGTRLSIL.

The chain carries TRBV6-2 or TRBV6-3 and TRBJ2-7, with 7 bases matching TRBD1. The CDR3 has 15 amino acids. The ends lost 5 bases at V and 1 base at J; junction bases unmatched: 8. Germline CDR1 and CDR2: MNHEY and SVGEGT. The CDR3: CASSNGGTASYEQYF. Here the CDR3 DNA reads TGTGCCAGCAGTAACGGTGGGACAGCTTCCTACGAGCAGTACTTC.

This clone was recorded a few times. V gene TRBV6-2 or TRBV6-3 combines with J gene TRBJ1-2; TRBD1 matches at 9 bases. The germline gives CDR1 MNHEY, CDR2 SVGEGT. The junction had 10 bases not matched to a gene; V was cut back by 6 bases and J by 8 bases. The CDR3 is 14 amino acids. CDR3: CASSPDRGLVGYTF. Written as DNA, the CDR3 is TGTGCCAGCAGCCCCGACAGGGGGTTAGTCGGCTACACCTTC.